This T cell receptor (beta chain) is drawn from a study of cytomegalovirus exposure and HLA in healthy donors. Clones were read by immunoSEQ multiplex PCR, and TCRdb kept only the in-frame ones, dropping some. The sample records under 150,000 clones, over 85% being singletons. This clone was recorded a few times. In germline, CDR1 is SNHLY, CDR2 FYNNEI. CDR3 length: 15 residues. Trimming took 4 bases from V and 0 from J, leaving 10 bases between them. The receptor's source is a woman younger than 30 in good health and CMV-seronegative. V gene TRBV2 combines with J gene TRBJ2-1, with D maybe TRBD2 (6 bases). The sequenced sample was PBMCs. The CDR3 protein is CASSGGTGSYNEQFF. CDR3 bases: TGTGCCAGCAGTGGTGGGACTGGCTCCTACAATGAGCAGTTCTTC.